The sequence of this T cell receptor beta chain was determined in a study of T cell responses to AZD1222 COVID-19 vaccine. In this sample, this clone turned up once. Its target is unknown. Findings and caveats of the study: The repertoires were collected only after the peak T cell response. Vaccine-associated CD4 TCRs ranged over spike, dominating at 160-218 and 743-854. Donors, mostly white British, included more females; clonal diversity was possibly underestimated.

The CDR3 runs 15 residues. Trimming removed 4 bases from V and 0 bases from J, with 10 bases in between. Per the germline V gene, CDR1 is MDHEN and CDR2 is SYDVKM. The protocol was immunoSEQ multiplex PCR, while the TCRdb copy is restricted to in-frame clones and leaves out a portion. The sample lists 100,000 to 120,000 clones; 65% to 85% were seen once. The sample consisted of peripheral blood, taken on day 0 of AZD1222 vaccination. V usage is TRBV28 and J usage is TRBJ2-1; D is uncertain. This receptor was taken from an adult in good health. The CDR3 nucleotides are TGTGCCAGCAGTTCAATAAAAAGCTCCTACAATGAGCAGTTCTTC. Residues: CASSSIKSSYNEQFF.